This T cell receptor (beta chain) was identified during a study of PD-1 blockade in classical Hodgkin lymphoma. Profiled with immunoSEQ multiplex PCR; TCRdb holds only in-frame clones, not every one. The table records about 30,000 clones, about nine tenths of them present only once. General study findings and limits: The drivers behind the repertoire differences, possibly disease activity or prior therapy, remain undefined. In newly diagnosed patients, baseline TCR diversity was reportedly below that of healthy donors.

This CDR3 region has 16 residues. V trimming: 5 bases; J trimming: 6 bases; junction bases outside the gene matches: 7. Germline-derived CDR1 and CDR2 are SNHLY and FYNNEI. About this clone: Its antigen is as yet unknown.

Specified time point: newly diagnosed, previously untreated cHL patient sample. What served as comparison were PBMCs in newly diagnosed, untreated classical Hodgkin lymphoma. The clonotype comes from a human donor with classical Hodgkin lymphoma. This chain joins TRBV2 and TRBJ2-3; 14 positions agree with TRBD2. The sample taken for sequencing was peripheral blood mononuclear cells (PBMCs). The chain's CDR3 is CASSTGLAGEADTQYF. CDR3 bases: TGTGCCAGCAGTACGGGACTAGCGGGAGAAGCCGATACGCAGTATTTT.